The source of this T cell receptor (beta chain) is a study of shared clonotypes between healthy human individuals. Looking at the study overall: Researchers drew samples from a couple of women and three men aged 18 to 49. Donors had three CD4 naive, three CD4 memory, two CD8 naive and one CD8 memory plate apiece.

Study-wide results and limits: Clonotypes not shared had lower generation probabilities than those common to all four donors.

The authors split each subset's genomic DNA evenly across several immunoSEQ plates. Sequencing used immunoSEQ multiplex PCR; TCRdb keeps in-frame clones, though not all of them. The table has roughly 1,500,000 clones, 95% to 99% seen once. As regards this clone: Its specificity is not known.

The CDR3 runs to 15 residues. Germline CDR1 and CDR2: SGHTA and FQGTGA. V lost 2 bases and J lost 3; bases outside the gene matches: 6. The sequence came from a man aged 25-40 years in good health. Sequenced sample: naive CD4+ T cells sorted from blood. Noted subset: CD45RA+ positively selected. The chain is built from TRBV7-3 and TRBJ2-7; 8 bases agree with TRBD2. Written as DNA, the CDR3 is TGTGCCAGCAGCTTAGGGCGGGAGGAGTTCTACGAGCAGTACTTC. It yields the protein CASSLGREEFYEQYF.